Here is one T cell receptor beta chain with its context. Its specificity is unknown. Between the trimmed V and J ends, which lost 6 bases and 0 bases, there was a span of 18 bases. Germline CDR1 is LNHDA and CDR2 is SQIVND (reference sequence). This CDR3 region has 17 residues. The data originate from a study of CD8+ T cells in alopecia areata. Reverse transcription of extracted RNA yielded cDNA, which provided the sequencing template. The method was immunoSEQ multiplex PCR; TCRdb's version includes in-frame clones alone and lacks a portion of them. The sample lists approximately 200,000 clones, around 43% seen once, with roughly 2.6% in the top ten. Whole-study findings and limits: Scalp clonality and expanded CD8+ clones among the top 100 showed significant decreases with tofacitinib.

Treatment here: oral pan-JAK inhibitor, 5-10 mg twice daily. The source was CD4+ T cells sorted from blood, collected at approximately week 36, from a patient treated with tofacitinib. This TCR came from a human donor with alopecia areata. J is TRBJ1-5 and V is TRBV19; D is possibly TRBD1 (6 bases). The CDR3 DNA reads as TGTGCCAGTAGCCCCCCGCGGGGGGGCAATAGCAATCAGCCCCAGCATTTT. It specifies CASSPPRGGNSNQPQHF. The full variable domain, completed using reference TRBV19 and TRBJ1-5, is DGGITQSPKYLFRKEGQNVTLSCEQNLNHDAMYWYRQDPGQGLRLIYYSQIVNDFQKGDIAEGYSVSREKKESFPLTVTSAQKNPTAFYLCASSPPRGGNSNQPQHFGDGTRLSIL.